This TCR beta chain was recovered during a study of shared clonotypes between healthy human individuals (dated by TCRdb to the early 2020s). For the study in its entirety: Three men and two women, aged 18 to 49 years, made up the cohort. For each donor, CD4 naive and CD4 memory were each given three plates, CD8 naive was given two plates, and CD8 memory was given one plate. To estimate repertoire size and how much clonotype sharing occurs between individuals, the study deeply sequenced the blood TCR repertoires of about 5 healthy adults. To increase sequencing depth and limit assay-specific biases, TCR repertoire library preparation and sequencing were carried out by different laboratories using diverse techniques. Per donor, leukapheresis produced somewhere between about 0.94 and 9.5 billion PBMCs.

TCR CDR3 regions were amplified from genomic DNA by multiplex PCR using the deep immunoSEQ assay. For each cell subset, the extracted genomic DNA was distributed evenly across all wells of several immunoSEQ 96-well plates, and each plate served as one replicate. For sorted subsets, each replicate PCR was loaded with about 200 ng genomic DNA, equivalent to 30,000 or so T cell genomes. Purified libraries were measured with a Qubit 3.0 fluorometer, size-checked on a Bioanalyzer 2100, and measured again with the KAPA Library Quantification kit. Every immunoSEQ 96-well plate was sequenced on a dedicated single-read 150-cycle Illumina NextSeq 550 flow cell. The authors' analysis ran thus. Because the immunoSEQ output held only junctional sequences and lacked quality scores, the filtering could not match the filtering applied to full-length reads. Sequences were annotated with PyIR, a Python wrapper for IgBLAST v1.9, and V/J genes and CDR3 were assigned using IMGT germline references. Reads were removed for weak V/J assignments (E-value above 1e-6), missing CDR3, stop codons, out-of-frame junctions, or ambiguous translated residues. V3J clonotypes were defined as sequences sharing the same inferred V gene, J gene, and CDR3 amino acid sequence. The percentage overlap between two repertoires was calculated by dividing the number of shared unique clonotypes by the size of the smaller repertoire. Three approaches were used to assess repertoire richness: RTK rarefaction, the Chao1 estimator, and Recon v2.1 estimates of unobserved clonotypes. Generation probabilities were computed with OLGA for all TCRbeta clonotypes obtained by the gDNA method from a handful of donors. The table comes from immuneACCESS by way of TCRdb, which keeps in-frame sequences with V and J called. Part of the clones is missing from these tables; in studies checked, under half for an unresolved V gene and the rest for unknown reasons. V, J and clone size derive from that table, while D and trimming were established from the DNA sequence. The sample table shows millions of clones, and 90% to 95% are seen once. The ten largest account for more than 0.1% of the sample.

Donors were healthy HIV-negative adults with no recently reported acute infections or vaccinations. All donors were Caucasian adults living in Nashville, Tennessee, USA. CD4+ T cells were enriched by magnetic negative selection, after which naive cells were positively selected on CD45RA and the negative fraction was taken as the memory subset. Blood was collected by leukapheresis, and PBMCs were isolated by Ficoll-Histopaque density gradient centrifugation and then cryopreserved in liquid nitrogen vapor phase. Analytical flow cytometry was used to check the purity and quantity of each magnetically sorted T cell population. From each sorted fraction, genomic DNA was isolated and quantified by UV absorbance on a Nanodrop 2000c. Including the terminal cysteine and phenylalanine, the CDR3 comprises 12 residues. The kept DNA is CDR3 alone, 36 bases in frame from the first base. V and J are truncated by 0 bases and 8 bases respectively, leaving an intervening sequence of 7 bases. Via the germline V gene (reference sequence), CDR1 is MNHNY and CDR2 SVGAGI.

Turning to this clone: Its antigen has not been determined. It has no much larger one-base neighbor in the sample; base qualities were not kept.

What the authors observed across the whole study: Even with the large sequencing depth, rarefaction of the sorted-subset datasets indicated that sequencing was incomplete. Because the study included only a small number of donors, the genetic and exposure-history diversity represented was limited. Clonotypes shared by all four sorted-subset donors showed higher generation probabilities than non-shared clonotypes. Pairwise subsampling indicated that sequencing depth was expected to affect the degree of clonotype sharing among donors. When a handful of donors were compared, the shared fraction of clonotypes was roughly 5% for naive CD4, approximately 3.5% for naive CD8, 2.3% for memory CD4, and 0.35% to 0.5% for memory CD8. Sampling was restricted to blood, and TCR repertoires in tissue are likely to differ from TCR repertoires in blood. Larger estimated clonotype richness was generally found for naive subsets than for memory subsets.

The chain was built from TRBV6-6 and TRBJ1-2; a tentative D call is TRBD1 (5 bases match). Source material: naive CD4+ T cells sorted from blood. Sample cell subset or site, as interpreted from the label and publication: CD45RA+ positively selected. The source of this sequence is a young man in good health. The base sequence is TGTGCCAGCAGTTACTCCAGGGAGGGCTACACCTTC. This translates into CASSYSREGYTF.